These 25 T cell receptor beta chains came from one sample sequenced in a study of PD-L1 blockade in urothelial cancer. Assay used: immunoSEQ multiplex PCR; TCRdb lists only in-frame clones, some missing. The repertoire holds about 80,000 clones, with approximately 86% as singletons. Here the sequenced sample was PBMCs, taken around atezolizumab (anti-PD-L1) treatment. The receptors were sampled from a woman aged 70-85 years with urothelial cancer.

The gene calls are TRBV28 and TRBJ2-7, with 9 bases that match TRBD1. The germline V gene encodes CDR1 MDHEN and CDR2 SYDVKM. This CDR3 spans 16 amino acids. The junction had 9 bases not matched to a gene; V was cut back by 4 bases and J by 2 bases. The CDR3 nucleotides are TGTGCCAGCAGTTCCCTAAAGGACAGGGGAACCTACGAGCAGTACTTC. Amino acid sequence: CASSSLKDRGTYEQYF.

This chain links TRBV2 with TRBJ1-3; D perhaps matches TRBD1 (5 bases). CDR1 and CDR2 (germline): SNHLY, FYNNEI. The CDR3 is 14 amino acids. The CDR3 sequence is CAQRGRISGNTIYF. DNA of the CDR3: TGTGCTCAGCGGGGGAGGATCTCTGGAAACACCATATATTTT.

The gene calls are TRBV4-3 and TRBJ2-3; 8 nucleotides align to TRBD2. The V segment lost 0 bases and the J segment 4 bases; nucleotides outside the gene matches: 9. Germline CDR1 is LGHNA and CDR2 is YSLEER. CDR3 length: 17 amino acids. CDR3 loop: CASSQDLAGGAPDTQYF. For the CDR3, the DNA is TGCGCCAGCAGCCAAGATCTGGCCGGGGGGGCCCCAGATACGCAGTATTTT.

The V and J genes are TRBV30 and TRBJ1-2; D unresolved. The germline V gene has CDR1 GTSNPN and CDR2 SVGIG (reference sequence). V was clipped by 2 bases and J by 5 bases, with 9 bases between them. The CDR3 spans 12 residues. CDR3 DNA sequence: TGTGCCTGGAGTCCAGGTGTTTATGGCTACACCTTC. Translation: CAWSPGVYGYTF.

This chain joins TRBV7-3 and TRBJ2-2; 7 bases align to TRBD1. Germline V CDR1 and CDR2: SGHTA, FQGTGA. Trimming took 5 bases from V and 2 from J; bases not matched to a gene: 5. The CDR3 is 15 amino acids. DNA for the CDR3: TGTGCCAGCAGCAAGACAGGGCTAAACACCGGGGAGCTGTTTTTT. As protein: CASSKTGLNTGELFF.

The chain employs TRBV7-9 and TRBJ1-5; 11 positions match TRBD1. After removal of 5 bases from V and 0 bases from J, the junction contained 6 bases not matched to a gene. Germline-derived CDR1 and CDR2 are SEHNR and FQNEAQ (reference sequence). The CDR3 runs to 17 residues. This CDR3 is CASSRGQGAYSNQPQHF. For the CDR3, the DNA is TGTGCCAGCAGCCGAGGACAGGGGGCCTATAGCAATCAGCCCCAGCATTTT.

The V gene is TRBV19, the J gene TRBJ2-7, with D possibly matching TRBD1 (6 bases). The CDR3 is 15 amino acids. V lost 4 bases, J lost 1 base, and 14 bases lay in between. The V gene's germline CDR1 is LNHDA and CDR2 SQIVND (reference sequence). CDR3 coding DNA: TGTGCCAGTAGTAGAACAGGGAGCAGGTCCTACGAGCAGTACTTC. Its translation is CASSRTGSRSYEQYF.

The gene calls are TRBV10-3 and TRBJ2-1; possible D gene TRBD1, 6 bases. Germline-derived CDR1 and CDR2 are ENHRY and SYGVKD. Trimming took off 6 bases at V and 0 bases at J, with 12 bases between the two ends. This CDR3 has 15 amino acids. The CDR3 is CAISRDRSSYNEQFF. CDR3 in DNA: TGTGCCATCAGCCGCGACAGGAGCTCCTACAATGAGCAGTTCTTC.

The chain joins TRBV19 to TRBJ2-1; maybe TRBD1 (6 bases). Germline V lookup: CDR1 LNHDA, CDR2 SQIVND (reference sequence). Trimming took off 5 bases at V and 0 bases at J, with 11 bases between the two ends. This CDR3 region has 15 residues. The CDR3 DNA sequence: TGTGCCAGTAGTGTAGGACAGTTCTCCTACAATGAGCAGTTCTTC. This translates into CASSVGQFSYNEQFF.

For this clone: An end of the junction does not agree with germline; a read error may underlie this. Other DNA sequences from this sample encode an identical CDR3 as well. The V gene is TRBV30, the J gene TRBJ2-5; 7 bases map to TRBD2. Germline-derived CDR1 and CDR2 are GTSNPN and SVGIG (reference sequence). The CDR3 contains 15 residues. The CDR3 DNA follows: TGTGCTTGGAGTCGGGCGGGAGCCTTTGTGGAGACCCAGTACTTC. This gives the protein CAWSRAGAFVETQYF.

CDR3 coding DNA: TGTGCCAGCACCTGGACTAGCGGATCCTACAATGAGCAGTTCTTC. This encodes CASTWTSGSYNEQFF. V gene TRBV6-6 combines with J gene TRBJ2-1, with 10 bases matching TRBD2. In germline, CDR1 is MNHNY, CDR2 SVGAGI (reference sequence). J gave up 1 base and V 7 bases, and 4 bases lay outside the gene matches. The CDR3 runs 15 residues.

The V call is TRBV6-5, the J call TRBJ2-3; 12 nucleotides line up with TRBD2. The CDR3 has 16 residues. V lost 2 bases, J lost 4 bases, and 4 bases stayed unmatched. Germline values: CDR1 MNHEY, CDR2 SVGAGI. CDR3 in amino acids: CASSYALAGGPDTQYF. The DNA for the CDR3 is TGTGCCAGCAGTTACGCCCTAGCGGGAGGGCCAGATACGCAGTATTTT.

The chain joins TRBV27 to TRBJ2-1; D perhaps matches TRBD1 (6 bases). Trimming removed 6 bases from V and 15 bases from J, with 15 bases in between. The CDR3 spans 11 residues. The germline CDR1 and CDR2 sequences are MNHEY and SMNVEV (reference sequence). The CDR3 loop is CASRNDRFWFF. CDR3 in DNA: TGTGCCAGCAGGAACGACAGGTTTTGGTTCTTC.

The genes are TRBV10-3 and TRBJ2-3, with 9 bases fitting TRBD2. The length of the CDR3 is 15 residues. Germline lookup yields CDR1 ENHRY and CDR2 SYGVKD. The junction had 6 bases not matched to a gene; V was cut back by 4 bases and J by 4 bases. The CDR3 loop reads CAISGVAGAADTQYF. In DNA form, the CDR3 reads TGTGCCATCAGTGGGGTAGCGGGAGCGGCAGATACGCAGTATTTT.

The chain recombines TRBV7-3 with TRBJ2-1; 12 nucleotides agree with TRBD2. V was pared by 3 bases and J by 8 bases, with 14 bases of the junction left unmatched. This CDR3 is built from 18 residues. CDR1 is SGHTA and CDR2 is FQGTGA in the germline V gene. DNA for the CDR3: TGTGCCAGCAGCTTGAGGTTACGACTAGCGGGAGTCATCTATGAGCAGTTCTTC. Translation: CASSLRLRLAGVIYEQFF.

The genes are TRBV30 and TRBJ1-6; no clear D gene. Per germline, CDR1 GTSNPN and CDR2 SVGIG (reference sequence). V lost 0 bases, J lost 10 bases, and 13 bases lay in between. This CDR3 is built from 14 residues. The CDR3 sequence is CAWSVRAEGSPLHF. CDR3 bases: TGTGCCTGGAGTGTAAGGGCGGAGGGCTCACCCCTCCACTTT.

CDR3: CASQRDGEMNTEAFF. DNA for the CDR3: TGTGCCAGCCAGAGGGATGGGGAGATGAACACTGAAGCTTTCTTT. The chain recombines TRBV7-9 with TRBJ1-1; D remains unclear. The CDR3 has 15 amino acids. The V end lost 8 bases, the J end lost 0 bases, and 16 bases lay between the germline ends. Germline V gene lookup returns CDR1 SEHNR and CDR2 FQNEAQ (reference sequence).

DNA of the CDR3: TGTGCCAGCAGTGAAGTCAGCGCGGGAGGGGTTTCAGATACGCAGTATTTT. This gives the protein CASSEVSAGGVSDTQYF. This chain joins TRBV2 and TRBJ2-3; 9 bases fit TRBD2. The germline CDR1 and CDR2 sequences are SNHLY and FYNNEI. Unmatched junction bases numbered 9, after V lost 1 base and J lost 4 bases. This CDR3 region has 17 residues. Together with reference TRBV2 and TRBJ2-3, the CDR3 gives the full variable domain: EPEVTQTPSHQVTQMGQEVILRCVPISNHLYFYWYRQILGQKVEFLVSFYNNEISEKSEIFDDQFSVERPDGSNFTLKIRSTKLEDSAMYFCASSEVSAGGVSDTQYFGPGTRLTVL.

The chain couples TRBV13 to TRBJ1-6; 10 bases are a match to TRBD1. There are 21 residues in the CDR3. Germline CDR1 and CDR2: PRHDT and FYEKMQ (reference sequence). V was pared by 3 bases and J by 2 bases, with 16 bases of the junction left unmatched. The CDR3 reads CASSFTQGQGNIAAYNSPLHF. The CDR3 coding sequence is TGTGCCAGCAGCTTCACCCAGGGACAGGGGAATATAGCGGCCTATAATTCACCCCTCCACTTT.

The chain recombines TRBV5-1 with TRBJ2-7, with 9 bases aligning to TRBD2. Looked up from germline, CDR1 is SGHRS and CDR2 is YFSETQ. There are 14 residues in the CDR3. Trimming cost V 0 bases and J 5 bases; bases outside gene matches: 3. CDR3: CASSLGTSVDEQYF. DNA for the CDR3: TGCGCCAGCAGCTTGGGGACTAGCGTGGACGAGCAGTACTTC.

The V and J genes are TRBV18 and TRBJ1-5; possible D gene TRBD1, 5 bases. The CDR3 covers 16 residues. Germline V gene sequence: CDR1 KGHSH, CDR2 LQKENI. The ends were cut back, 6 bases at V and 0 bases at J, with 15 bases in the middle. The CDR3, as DNA: TGTGCCAGCTCCCTTTGGGGGGTCCCTAGCAATCAGCCCCAGCATTTT. This gives the protein CASSLWGVPSNQPQHF.

V and J are TRBV5-1 and TRBJ1-1, with D tentatively TRBD1 (6 bases). Trimming stripped 5 bases from V and 4 bases from J, with 12 bases between. In germline, CDR1 is SGHRS, CDR2 YFSETQ. There are 13 residues in the CDR3. The CDR3 protein is CASRLGASTEAFF. CDR3 DNA: TGCGCCAGCAGACTGGGGGCAAGCACTGAAGCTTTCTTT.

The chain recombines TRBV9 with TRBJ2-7; TRBD1 matches 11 bases. The germline V gene has CDR1 SGDLS and CDR2 YYNGEE. With V trimmed by 4 bases and J by 4 bases, 10 bases remained unmatched. The CDR3 extends over 16 amino acids. CDR3 region: CASSLTDGTGGYEQYF. CDR3 in DNA: TGTGCCAGCAGCTTGACAGACGGGACAGGGGGATACGAGCAGTACTTC.

CDR3 loop: CASSEVGRSAYGYTF. The CDR3 DNA follows: TGTGCCAGCAGTGAAGTGGGCAGGTCTGCTTATGGCTACACCTTC. V is TRBV6-1 and J is TRBJ1-2; D remains unclear. The germline CDR1 and CDR2 sequences are MNHNS and SASEGT. Trimming cost V 1 base and J 5 bases, with 14 bases left between them. The CDR3 loop spans 15 amino acids.

The V gene is TRBV13, the J gene TRBJ1-6, with no clear D. Germline V gene sequence: CDR1 PRHDT, CDR2 FYEKMQ (reference sequence). V was cut by 2 bases and J by 7 bases, with 6 bases left in between. CDR3 size: 13 residues. CDR3 in DNA: TGTGCCAGCAGCTTATATTCCAATTCACCCCTCCACTTT. Its protein is CASSLYSNSPLHF.